The 31 T cell receptor beta chains below were found in one sample sequenced in a study of CD8+ T cells in alopecia areata. It was cDNA, reverse transcribed from extracted RNA, that served as the sequencing template. TCRdb's table, derived via immunoSEQ multiplex PCR, lists solely in-frame clones and lacks some. The sample has roughly 150,000 clones; about 51% are singletons. As for treatment: oral pan-JAK inhibitor, 5-10 mg twice daily. The specimen comprised CD8+ T cells sorted from blood, sampled at week 4, from a patient treated with tofacitinib. The receptors derive from a human donor with alopecia areata.

The chain links TRBV25-1 to TRBJ1-2; D possibly corresponds to TRBD1 (5 bases). V lost 4 bases to trimming and J lost 4 bases, with 10 bases between them. In germline, CDR1 is MGHDK, CDR2 SYGVNS. The CDR3 extends over 13 amino acids. DNA of the CDR3: TGTGCCAGCAGTGGGCAGGGTTCCTATGGCTACACCTTC. Translation: CASSGQGSYGYTF.

The V call is TRBV30, the J call TRBJ2-5; D is ambiguous. Germline assignment: CDR1 GTSNPN and CDR2 SVGIG (reference sequence). The CDR3 length is 12 residues. V dropped 1 base and J dropped 5 bases, with 8 bases sitting between them. CDR3 amino acids: CAWSEGIETQYF. The CDR3 bases are TGTGCCTGGAGTGAAGGGATTGAGACCCAGTACTTC.

This clone came up a few times. The chain has TRBV30 and TRBJ2-6; a possible D gene is TRBD1 (5 bases). Trimming shortened V by 2 bases and J by 4 bases, and 15 bases separated the two germline ends. The CDR3 length is 16 residues. Germline V CDR1 and CDR2: GTSNPN, SVGIG (reference sequence). The CDR3 reads CAWSPPTVRGANVLTF. The CDR3, as DNA: TGTGCCTGGAGTCCCCCGACAGTAAGAGGGGCCAACGTCCTGACTTTC.

The V call is TRBV13, the J call TRBJ2-1, with a possible D match to TRBD2 (5 bases). The V gene lost 4 bases and the J gene lost 7 bases, with 11 bases spanning the gap. The CDR3 totals 13 residues. The V gene's germline CDR1 is PRHDT and CDR2 FYEKMQ (reference sequence). The DNA of the CDR3 is TGTGCCAGCAGCTCTCACTCGGGGAATGAGCAGTTCTTC. Its protein product is CASSSHSGNEQFF.

CDR3 nucleotide sequence: TGTGCCAGCAGCCCCTCGCGGGGGGGATGGCAAGAGACCCAGTACTTC. Translated: CASSPSRGGWQETQYF. The V and J genes are TRBV27 and TRBJ2-5, with TRBD2 matching over 9 bases. The germline V gene encodes CDR1 MNHEY and CDR2 SMNVEV (reference sequence). This CDR3 comprises 16 residues. V dropped 6 bases and J dropped 2; count of bases not matched to a gene: 10.

This clone occurred a few times. This chain links TRBV10-2 with TRBJ2-5; TRBD2 matches at 12 bases. The CDR3 extends over 15 amino acids. Germline CDR1 is WSHSY and CDR2 is SAAADI. V trimming: 6 bases; J trimming: 4 bases; junction bases outside the gene matches: 6. The CDR3 nucleotides are TGCGCCAGCAGGGACGGACTAGCGGGAACAGAGACCCAGTACTTC. As protein: CASRDGLAGTETQYF.

This clone has more than one count but fewer than ten. The rearrangement uses TRBV19 and TRBJ2-7; possibly TRBD1 for D (6 bases). The CDR3 spans 13 residues. V lost 6 bases and J 0 bases, leaving 9 bases between the germline ends. CDR1 is LNHDA and CDR2 is SQIVND in the germline V gene (reference sequence). CDR3 DNA sequence: TGTGCCAGTAGCCCGGACAGCTCCTACGAGCAGTACTTC. This codes for CASSPDSSYEQYF.

This clone was seen only a few times. The CDR3 loop is CASSENGGLATDTQYF. CDR3 nucleotides: TGTGCCAGCAGTGAAAACGGGGGACTAGCGACAGATACGCAGTATTTT. The chain is built from TRBV2 and TRBJ2-3, with TRBD2 matching over 10 bases. The CDR3 spans 16 residues. The germline CDR1 and CDR2 sequences are SNHLY and FYNNEI. Trimming at V came to 2 bases and at J to 3 bases, leaving 5 bases not matched to a gene.

The J gene is TRBJ2-1, the V gene TRBV6-1, with 11 bases matching TRBD1. Germline V gene lookup returns CDR1 MNHNS and CDR2 SASEGT. Germline trimming cut 8 bases from V and 6 bases from J; bases unmatched to any gene: 9. The CDR3 is 15 residues long. This chain's CDR3 is CASSEGQGDRNEQFF. In nucleotides, the CDR3 is TGTGCCAGCTCGGAGGGACAGGGGGATCGCAATGAGCAGTTCTTC.

This clone occurred many times. CDR3 in amino acids: CASSRGGDGYTF. The CDR3 DNA reads TGTGCCAGCAGCAGGGGCGGGGACGGCTACACCTTC. The V call is TRBV27, the J call TRBJ1-2, with TRBD1 as a possible D gene (6 bases). Germline assignment: CDR1 MNHEY and CDR2 SMNVEV (reference sequence). The CDR3 extends over 12 amino acids. The V end lost 6 bases, the J end lost 8 bases, and 13 bases lay between the germline ends.

The chain is built from TRBV19 and TRBJ2-3; 7 bases agree with TRBD2. Germline V CDR1 and CDR2: LNHDA, SQIVND (reference sequence). J was trimmed by 4 bases and V by 0 bases; bases with no gene match: 4. The CDR3 consists of 15 residues. CDR3 nucleotide sequence: TGTGCCAGTAGTATAGATTGGGGGGGATCAGATACGCAGTATTTT. Protein sequence: CASSIDWGGSDTQYF.

This clone was counted only a few times. This chain uses TRBV14 with TRBJ1-1; TRBD1 aligns across 8 bases. The CDR3 has 15 amino acids. Germline values: CDR1 SGHDN, CDR2 FVKESK. Trimming removed 4 bases from V and 4 bases from J; junction bases left unmatched: 8. CDR3 sequence (DNA): TGTGCCAGCAGCCTCGGACAGGGTTCGGGCACTGAAGCTTTCTTT. Translating gives CASSLGQGSGTEAFF.

This clone was seen only a few times. The chain uses TRBV29-1 and TRBJ2-6; tentative D call: TRBD2 (6 bases). This CDR3 contains 15 residues. Germline assignment: CDR1 SQVTM and CDR2 ANQGSEA. Trimming took off 1 base at V and 0 bases at J, with 7 bases between the two ends. Here the CDR3 DNA reads TGCAGCGTTGAAGGGGAGGACTCTGGGGCCAACGTCCTGACTTTC. This sequence encodes CSVEGEDSGANVLTF. Complete variable domain (other parts from reference TRBV29-1 and TRBJ2-6): SAVISQKPSRDICQRGTSLTIQCQVDSQVTMMFWYRQQPGQSLTLIATANQGSEATYESGFVIDKFPISRPNLTFSTLTVSNMSPEDSSIYLCSVEGEDSGANVLTFGAGSRLTVL.

This clone has a handful of counts. V is TRBV10-3 and J is TRBJ2-7; D is undetermined. V was cut by 7 bases and J by 0 bases, with 7 bases left in between. Germline CDR1 ENHRY, CDR2 SYGVKD. The CDR3 runs 12 residues. The CDR3 sequence: CAITTDSYEQYF. The CDR3 nucleotides read TGTGCCATCACGACCGACTCCTACGAGCAGTACTTC.

The V gene is TRBV5-1, the J gene TRBJ2-1, with 7 bases fitting TRBD1. CDR1 and CDR2 from the germline V gene are SGHRS and YFSETQ. CDR3 length: 14 amino acids. V shed 2 bases, J shed 9 bases, and the junction held 8 bases outside the gene matches. The CDR3 DNA reads as TGCGCCAGCAGCTTTGACGGGACAGCCATTGAGCAGTTCTTC. Its protein is CASSFDGTAIEQFF.

The rearrangement links TRBV15 to TRBJ2-7; a weak D match, TRBD1 (6 bases). V lost 6 bases and J lost 4, with 13 bases in between. Germline CDR1 LNHNV, CDR2 YYDKDF (reference sequence). The CDR3 loop spans 13 amino acids. CDR3 sequence reads: CATRAGAGYEQYF. For the CDR3, the DNA is TGTGCCACCAGGGCAGGGGCCGGATACGAGCAGTACTTC.

The chain combines TRBV13 with TRBJ2-7, with D perhaps matching TRBD2 (6 bases). Trimming removed 5 bases at V and 3 bases at J, with 17 bases between. Germline V gives CDR1 PRHDT, CDR2 FYEKMQ (reference sequence). The CDR3 has 15 residues. CDR3 sequence (DNA): TGTGCCAGCAGCCCGACTGGGGGACTCGGCTACGAGCAGTACTTC. Protein sequence: CASSPTGGLGYEQYF.

A few counts support this clone. The chain has TRBV4-3 and TRBJ2-5; D gene ambiguous. The CDR3 totals 10 residues. V dropped 0 bases and J dropped 7 bases, with 0 bases sitting between them. In germline, CDR1 is LGHNA, CDR2 YSLEER. The CDR3 loop is CASSQETQYF. The CDR3, as DNA: TGCGCCAGCAGCCAAGAGACCCAGTACTTC.

This chain uses TRBV4-1 with TRBJ1-1, with D perhaps matching TRBD1 (6 bases). Germline V CDR1 and CDR2: MGHRA, YSYEKL. V lost 5 bases, J lost 5 bases, and 15 bases lay in between. The CDR3 is 14 amino acids. The CDR3 nucleotides read TGCGCCAGCAGCAAAGCCAGGGGAAGGACTGAAGCTTTCTTT. This sequence encodes CASSKARGRTEAFF.

J is TRBJ2-1 and V is TRBV4-3; the match to TRBD1 covers 11 bases. Germline assignment: CDR1 LGHNA and CDR2 YSLEER. The trim removed 0 bases at V and 5 bases at J, leaving 3 bases unmatched. The CDR3 is 16 residues long. CDR3 nucleotide sequence: TGCGCCAGCAGCCAAGAGTGGGACAGGGGGAACAATGAGCAGTTCTTC. It specifies CASSQEWDRGNNEQFF.

The gene calls are TRBV25-1 and TRBJ2-6, with TRBD1 matching 8 bases. The junction had 7 bases not matched to a gene; V was cut back by 5 bases and J by 1 base. The CDR3 covers 17 residues. Germline V lookup: CDR1 MGHDK, CDR2 SYGVNS. CDR3 DNA sequence: TGTGCCAGCAGTCACGAGGACAGGGAGTCTGGGGCCAACGTCCTGACTTTC. It is translated as CASSHEDRESGANVLTF.

The chain uses TRBV6-4 and TRBJ2-5; TRBD2 agrees at 10 bases. Germline V CDR1 and CDR2: MRHNA, SNTAGT. V shed 8 bases and J 4 bases; nucleotides not matched to a gene: 13. This CDR3 has 16 amino acids. The DNA for the CDR3 is TGTGCCAGCCGTTACGAAAGCGGGGGGGCTGGAGAGACCCAGTACTTC. Amino acid sequence: CASRYESGGAGETQYF.

The chain is built from TRBV6-6 and TRBJ1-6, with a weak D call TRBD1 (6 bases). V lost 6 bases and J lost 11, with 14 bases in between. CDR1 is MNHNY, CDR2 SVGAGI, per germline (reference sequence). CDR3 length: 13 residues. The CDR3 DNA reads as TGTGCCAGCAGCCCGGACAGTATTACACCCCTCCACTTT. Its translation is CASSPDSITPLHF.

This clone was observed a few times. V usage is TRBV7-9 and J usage is TRBJ1-1; D is ambiguous. Germline V gene lookup returns CDR1 SEHNR and CDR2 FQNEAQ (reference sequence). The CDR3 has 14 residues. The ends were cut back, 1 base at V and 4 bases at J, with 10 bases in the middle. CDR3 DNA sequence: TGTGCCAGCAGCTTAGTTATCGCTGGCACTGAAGCTTTCTTT. This translates into CASSLVIAGTEAFF. Together with reference TRBV7-9 and TRBJ1-1, the CDR3 gives the full variable domain: DTGVSQNPRHKITKRGQNVTFRCDPISEHNRLYWYRQTLGQGPEFLTYFQNEAQLEKSRLLSDRFSAERPKGSFSTLEIQRTEQGDSAMYLCASSLVIAGTEAFFGQGTRLTVV.

This clone showed up just a few times. The chain couples TRBV23-1 to TRBJ2-3, with D perhaps TRBD1 or TRBD2 (6 bases each). TRBV23-1 is annotated as an ORF whose role is uncertain. The CDR3 spans 15 residues. With 5 bases removed from V and 4 bases from J, the gap between germline ends came to 16 bases. The CDR3 sequence: CASSSQGGIPDTQYF. In nucleotides, the CDR3 is TGCGCCAGCAGTTCCCAAGGGGGGATCCCAGATACGCAGTATTTT.

This clone has only a few counts. The chain couples TRBV13 to TRBJ1-1; the D is unclear. The CDR3 has 14 amino acids. The germline V and J ends were trimmed by 3 bases and 0 bases, with 8 bases remaining between them. Per germline, CDR1 PRHDT and CDR2 FYEKMQ (reference sequence). CDR3 in DNA: TGTGCCAGCAGCTTGGGCGGCCTGAACACTGAAGCTTTCTTT. The encoded protein is CASSLGGLNTEAFF.

The chain joins TRBV29-1 to TRBJ2-1; D is unresolved. V was clipped by 4 bases and J by 5 bases, with 12 bases between them. The CDR3 covers 13 residues. Germline V gene sequence: CDR1 SQVTM, CDR2 ANQGSEA. CDR3 sequence reads: CSVGPRMDNEQFF. CDR3 sequence (DNA): TGCAGCGTTGGACCCAGAATGGACAATGAGCAGTTCTTC.

This rearrangement joins TRBV4-3 to TRBJ1-2; D perhaps matches TRBD1 (6 bases). The CDR3 contains 14 residues. With 1 base removed from V and 6 bases from J, the gap between germline ends came to 12 bases. Germline V gene lookup returns CDR1 LGHNA and CDR2 YSLEER. The CDR3 coding sequence is TGCGCCAGCAGCCAAGTCCCGGGGGCCAATGGCTACACCTTC. Translated: CASSQVPGANGYTF.

The chain links TRBV23-1 to TRBJ1-1; D not resolved. TRBV23-1 is an open reading frame whose function is uncertain. V dropped 0 bases and J dropped 5 bases, with 10 bases sitting between them. The CDR3 runs to 14 residues. The CDR3 region is CASSQSAGGTEAFF. The DNA for the CDR3 is TGCGCCAGCAGTCAATCGGCGGGAGGGACTGAAGCTTTCTTT.

A note on this clone: One end of the junction fails to match germline, which may point to a read error. This chain links TRBV29-1 with TRBJ2-6; no definite D call. The CDR3 extends over 14 amino acids. The germline gives CDR1 SQVTM, CDR2 ANQGSEA. The CDR3 loop reads CSVEAGSGANVLTF. For the CDR3, the DNA is TGCAGCGTGGAAGCCGGCTCTGGGGCCAACGTCCTGACTTTC. Drawing the rest from reference TRBV29-1 and TRBJ2-6, the complete variable domain is SAVISQKPSRDICQRGTSLTIQCQVDSQVTMMFWYRQQPGQSLTLIATANQGSEATYESGFVIDKFPISRPNLTFSTLTVSNMSPEDSSIYLCSVEAGSGANVLTFGAGSRLTVL.

This clone was counted between two and nine times. V gene TRBV2 combines with J gene TRBJ1-1; D not certain. The CDR3 sequence is 14 residues long. The V end was cut by 1 base, the J end by 7 bases, with 13 bases between. Germline V gene lookup returns CDR1 SNHLY and CDR2 FYNNEI. Here the CDR3 reads CASSEDRPSIEAFF. The CDR3 DNA reads TGTGCCAGCAGTGAAGACCGACCGAGCATTGAAGCTTTCTTT.